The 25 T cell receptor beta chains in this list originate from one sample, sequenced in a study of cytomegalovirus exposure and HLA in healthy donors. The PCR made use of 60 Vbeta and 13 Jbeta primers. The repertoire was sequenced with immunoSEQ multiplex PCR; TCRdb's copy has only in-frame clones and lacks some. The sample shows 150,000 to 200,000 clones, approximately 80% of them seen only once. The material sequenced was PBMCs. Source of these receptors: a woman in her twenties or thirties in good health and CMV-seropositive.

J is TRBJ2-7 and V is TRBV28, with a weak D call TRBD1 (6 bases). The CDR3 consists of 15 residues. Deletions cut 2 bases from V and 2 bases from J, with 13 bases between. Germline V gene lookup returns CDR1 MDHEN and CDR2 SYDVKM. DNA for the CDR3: TGTGCCAGCAGTTTACTGGGGAAGGGGGCCTACGAGCAGTACTTC. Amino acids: CASSLLGKGAYEQYF. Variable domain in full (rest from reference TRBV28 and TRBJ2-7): DVKVTQSSRYLVKRTGEKVFLECVQDMDHENMFWYRQDPGLGLRLIYFSYDVKMKEKGDIPEGYSVSREKKERFSLILESASTNQTSMYLCASSLLGKGAYEQYFGPGTRLTVT.

The CDR3, as DNA: TGCGCCAGCAGCTTGGATGGACAGGGGGCAAAGACCCAGTACTTC. Amino acid sequence: CASSLDGQGAKTQYF. V gene TRBV5-1 combines with J gene TRBJ2-5, with TRBD1 matching over 11 bases. This CDR3 is built from 15 residues. The junction had 4 bases not matched to a gene; V was cut back by 0 bases and J by 6 bases. Germline V lookup: CDR1 SGHRS, CDR2 YFSETQ. The variable domain in full, completed from reference TRBV5-1 and TRBJ2-5, reads KAGVTQTPRYLIKTRGQQVTLSCSPISGHRSVSWYQQTPGQGLQFLFEYFSETQRNKGNFPGRFSGRQFSNSRSEMNVSTLELGDSALYLCASSLDGQGAKTQYFGPGTRLLVL.

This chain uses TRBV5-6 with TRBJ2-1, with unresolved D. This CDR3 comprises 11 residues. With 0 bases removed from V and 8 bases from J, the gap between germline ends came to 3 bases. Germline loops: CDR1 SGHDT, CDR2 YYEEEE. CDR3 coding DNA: TGTGCCAGCAGCTTGGTCGATGAGCAGTTCTTC. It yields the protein CASSLVDEQFF. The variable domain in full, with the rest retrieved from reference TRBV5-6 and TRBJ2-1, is DAGVTQSPTHLIKTRGQQVTLRCSPKSGHDTVSWYQQALGQGPQFIFQYYEEEERQRGNFPDRFSGHQFPNYSSELNVNALLLGDSALYLCASSLVDEQFFGPGTRLTVL.

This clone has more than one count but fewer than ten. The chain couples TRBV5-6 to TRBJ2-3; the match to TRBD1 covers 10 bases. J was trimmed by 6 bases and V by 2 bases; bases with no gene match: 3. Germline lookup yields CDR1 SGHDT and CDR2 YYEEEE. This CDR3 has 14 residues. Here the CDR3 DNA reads TGTGCCAGCAGCTTTGGGACAGGGGCCGATACGCAGTATTTT. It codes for CASSFGTGADTQYF.

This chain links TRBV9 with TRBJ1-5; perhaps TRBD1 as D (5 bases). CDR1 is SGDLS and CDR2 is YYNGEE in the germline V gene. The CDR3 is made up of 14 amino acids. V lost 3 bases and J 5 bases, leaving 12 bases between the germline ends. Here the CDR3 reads CASSASTGDQPQHF. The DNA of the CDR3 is TGTGCCAGCAGCGCGAGTACAGGAGATCAGCCCCAGCATTTT.

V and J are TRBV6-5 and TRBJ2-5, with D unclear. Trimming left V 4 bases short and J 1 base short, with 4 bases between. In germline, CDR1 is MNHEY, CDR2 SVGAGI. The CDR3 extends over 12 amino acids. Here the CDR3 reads CASSFSQETQYF. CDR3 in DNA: TGTGCCAGCAGTTTCAGCCAAGAGACCCAGTACTTC.

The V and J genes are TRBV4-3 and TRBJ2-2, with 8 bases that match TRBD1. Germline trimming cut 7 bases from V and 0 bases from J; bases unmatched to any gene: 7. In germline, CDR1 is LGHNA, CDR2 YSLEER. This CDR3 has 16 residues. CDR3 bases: TGCGCCAGCAACCCTAAGACAGGGGCGAACACCGGGGAGCTGTTTTTT. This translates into CASNPKTGANTGELFF.

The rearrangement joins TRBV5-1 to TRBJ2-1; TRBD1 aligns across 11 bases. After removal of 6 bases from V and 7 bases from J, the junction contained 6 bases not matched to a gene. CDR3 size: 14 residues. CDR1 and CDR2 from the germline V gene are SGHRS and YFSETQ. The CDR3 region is CASIPGQGGNEQFF. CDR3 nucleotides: TGCGCCAGCATTCCGGGACAGGGGGGAAATGAGCAGTTCTTC.

The CDR3 here is CAISDFDQPQHF. CDR3 coding DNA: TGTGCCATCAGTGATTTCGATCAGCCCCAGCATTTT. The chain combines TRBV10-3 with TRBJ1-5; D ambiguous. The CDR3 is 12 residues long. V shed 3 bases and J shed 5 bases, with 5 bases lying between them. Germline CDR1 is ENHRY and CDR2 is SYGVKD.

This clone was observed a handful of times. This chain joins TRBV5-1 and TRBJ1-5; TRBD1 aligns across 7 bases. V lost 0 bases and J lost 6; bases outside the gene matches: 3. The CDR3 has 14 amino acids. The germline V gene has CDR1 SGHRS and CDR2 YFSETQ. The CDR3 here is CASSLETGVQPQHF. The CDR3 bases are TGCGCCAGCAGCTTGGAAACAGGGGTTCAGCCCCAGCATTTT.

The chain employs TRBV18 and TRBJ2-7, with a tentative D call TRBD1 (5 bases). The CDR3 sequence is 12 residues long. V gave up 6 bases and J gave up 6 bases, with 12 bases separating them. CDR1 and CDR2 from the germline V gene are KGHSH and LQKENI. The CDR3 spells CASSGLGSEQYF. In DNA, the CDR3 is TGTGCCAGCTCGGGGCTTGGGTCCGAGCAGTACTTC.

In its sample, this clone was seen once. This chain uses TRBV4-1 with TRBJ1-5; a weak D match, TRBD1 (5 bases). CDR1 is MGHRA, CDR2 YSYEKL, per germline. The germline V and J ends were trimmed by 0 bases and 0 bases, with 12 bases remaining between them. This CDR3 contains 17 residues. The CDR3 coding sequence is TGCGCCAGCAGCCAAGATCGAGCGGGGCTTAGCAATCAGCCCCAGCATTTT. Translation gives CASSQDRAGLSNQPQHF.

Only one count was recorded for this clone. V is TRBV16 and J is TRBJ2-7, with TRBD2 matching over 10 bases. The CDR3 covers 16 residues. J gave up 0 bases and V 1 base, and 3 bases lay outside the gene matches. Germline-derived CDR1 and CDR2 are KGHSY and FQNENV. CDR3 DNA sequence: TGTGCCAGCAGCCAATTCTCTAGCGGGGGCTCCTACGAGCAGTACTTC. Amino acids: CASSQFSSGGSYEQYF.

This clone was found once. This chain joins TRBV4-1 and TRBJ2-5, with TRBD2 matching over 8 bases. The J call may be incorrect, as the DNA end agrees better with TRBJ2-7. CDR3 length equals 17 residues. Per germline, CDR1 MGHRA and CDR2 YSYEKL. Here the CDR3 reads CASSPEEAGVLSYEQYF. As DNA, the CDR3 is TGCGCCAGCAGCCCGGAAGAAGCGGGGGTCCTCTCCTACGAGCAGTACTTC.

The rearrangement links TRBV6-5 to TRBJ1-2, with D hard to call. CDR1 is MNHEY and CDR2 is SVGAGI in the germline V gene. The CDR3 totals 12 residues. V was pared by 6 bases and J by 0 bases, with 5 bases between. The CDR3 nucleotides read TGTGCCAGCAGGGGAGCTAACTATGGCTACACCTTC. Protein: CASRGANYGYTF.

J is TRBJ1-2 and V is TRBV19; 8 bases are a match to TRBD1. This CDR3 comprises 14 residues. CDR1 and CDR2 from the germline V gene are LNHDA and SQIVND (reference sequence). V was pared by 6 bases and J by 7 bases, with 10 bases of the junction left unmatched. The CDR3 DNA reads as TGTGCCAGTAGCCCAGACAGGGGATCAGGTGGCTACACCTTC. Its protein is CASSPDRGSGGYTF.

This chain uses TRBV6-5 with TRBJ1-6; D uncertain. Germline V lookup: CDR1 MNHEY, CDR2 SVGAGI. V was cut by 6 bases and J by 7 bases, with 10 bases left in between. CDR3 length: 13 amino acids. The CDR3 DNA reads TGTGCCAGCAGGCGGGGAAAGAATTCACCCCTCCACTTT. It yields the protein CASRRGKNSPLHF.

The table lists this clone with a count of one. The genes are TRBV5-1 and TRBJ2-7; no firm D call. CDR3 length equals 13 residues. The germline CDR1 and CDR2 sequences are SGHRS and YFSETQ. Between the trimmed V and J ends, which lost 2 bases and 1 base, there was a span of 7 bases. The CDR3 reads CASSFFLSYEQYF. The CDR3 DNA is TGCGCCAGCAGCTTTTTCCTATCCTACGAGCAGTACTTC.

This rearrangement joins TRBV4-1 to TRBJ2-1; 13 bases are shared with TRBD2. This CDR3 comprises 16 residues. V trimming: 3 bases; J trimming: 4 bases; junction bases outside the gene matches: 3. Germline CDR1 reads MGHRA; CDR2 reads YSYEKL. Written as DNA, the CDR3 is TGCGCCAGCAGCCAGGAGGGACTAGCGGGATACAATGAGCAGTTCTTC. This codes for CASSQEGLAGYNEQFF.

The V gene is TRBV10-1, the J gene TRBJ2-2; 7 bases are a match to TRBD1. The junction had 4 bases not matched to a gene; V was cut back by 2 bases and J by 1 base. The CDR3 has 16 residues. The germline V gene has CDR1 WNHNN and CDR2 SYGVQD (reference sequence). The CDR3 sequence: CASSEPGTENTGELFF. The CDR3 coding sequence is TGCGCCAGCAGTGAGCCCGGGACAGAGAACACCGGGGAGCTGTTTTTT.

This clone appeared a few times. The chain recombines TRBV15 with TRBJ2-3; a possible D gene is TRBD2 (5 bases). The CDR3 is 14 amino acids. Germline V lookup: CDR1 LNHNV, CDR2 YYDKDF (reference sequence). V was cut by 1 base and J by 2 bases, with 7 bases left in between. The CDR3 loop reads CATSRGSDTDTQYF. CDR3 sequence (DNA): TGTGCCACCAGCAGAGGTAGCGACACAGATACGCAGTATTTT.

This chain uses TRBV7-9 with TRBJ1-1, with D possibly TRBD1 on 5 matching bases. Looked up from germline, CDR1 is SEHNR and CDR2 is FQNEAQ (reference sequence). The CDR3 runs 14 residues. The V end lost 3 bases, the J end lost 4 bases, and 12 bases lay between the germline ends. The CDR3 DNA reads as TGTGCCAGCAGCTTGGCAGGGTCAGTCACTGAAGCTTTCTTT. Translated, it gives CASSLAGSVTEAFF.

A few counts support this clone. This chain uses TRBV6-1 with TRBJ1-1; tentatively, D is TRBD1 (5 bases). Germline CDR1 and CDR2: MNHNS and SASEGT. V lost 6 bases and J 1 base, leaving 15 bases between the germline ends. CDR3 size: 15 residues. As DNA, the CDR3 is TGTGCCAGCAGCCCCGGGGGGTTCCGGAACACTGAAGCTTTCTTT. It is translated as CASSPGGFRNTEAFF.

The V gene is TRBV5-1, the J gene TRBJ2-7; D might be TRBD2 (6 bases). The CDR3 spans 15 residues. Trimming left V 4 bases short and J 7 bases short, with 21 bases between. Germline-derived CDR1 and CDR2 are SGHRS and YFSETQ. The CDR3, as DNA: TGCGCCAGCAGCAAGGGGACCCTTATGGCGGGGGAGCAGTACTTC. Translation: CASSKGTLMAGEQYF.

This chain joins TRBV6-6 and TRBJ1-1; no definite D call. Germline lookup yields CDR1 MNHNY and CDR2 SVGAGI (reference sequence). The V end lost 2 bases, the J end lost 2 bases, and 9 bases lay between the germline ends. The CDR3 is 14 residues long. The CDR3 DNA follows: TGTGCCAGCAGTTACGTCAGTCTTAACACTGAAGCTTTCTTT. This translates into CASSYVSLNTEAFF.